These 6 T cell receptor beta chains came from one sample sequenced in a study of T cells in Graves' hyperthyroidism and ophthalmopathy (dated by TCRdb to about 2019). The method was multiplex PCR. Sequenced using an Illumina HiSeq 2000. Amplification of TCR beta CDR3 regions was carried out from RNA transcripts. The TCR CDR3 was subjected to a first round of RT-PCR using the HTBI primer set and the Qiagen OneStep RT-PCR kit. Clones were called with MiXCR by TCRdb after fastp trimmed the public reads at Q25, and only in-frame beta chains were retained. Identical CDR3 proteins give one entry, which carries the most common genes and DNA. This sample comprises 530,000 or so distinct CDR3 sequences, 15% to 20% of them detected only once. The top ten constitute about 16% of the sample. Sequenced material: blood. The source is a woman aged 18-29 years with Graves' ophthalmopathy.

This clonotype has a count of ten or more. CDR3 loop: CASSPYGEAYGYTF. The CDR3 bases are TGTGCCAGCAGTCCCTACGGGGAGGCATATGGCTACACCTTC. The chain combines TRBV6-1 with TRBJ1-2; D is unclear. Germline-derived CDR1 and CDR2 are MNHNS and SASEGT. The CDR3 contains 14 residues. Trimming pared 5 bases from V and 5 bases from J, leaving 15 bases between.

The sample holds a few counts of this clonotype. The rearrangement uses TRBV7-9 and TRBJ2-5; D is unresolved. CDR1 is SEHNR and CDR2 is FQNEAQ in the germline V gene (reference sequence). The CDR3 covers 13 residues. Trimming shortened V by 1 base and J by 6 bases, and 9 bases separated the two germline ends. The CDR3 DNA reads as TGTGCCAGCAGCTTAGAAGAAGTGAAGACCCAGTACTTC. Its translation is CASSLEEVKTQYF.

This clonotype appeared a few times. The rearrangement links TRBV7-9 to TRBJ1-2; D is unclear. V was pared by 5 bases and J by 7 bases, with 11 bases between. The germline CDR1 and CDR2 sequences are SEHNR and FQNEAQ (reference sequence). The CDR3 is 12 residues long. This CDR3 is CASSPWVGGYTF. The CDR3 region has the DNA TGTGCCAGCAGCCCGTGGGTAGGTGGCTACACCTTC.

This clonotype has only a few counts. DNA for the CDR3: TGTGCCAGCAGCTCGCCGGGACTAGCGGTTACCTACGAGCAGTACTTC. Translating it yields CASSSPGLAVTYEQYF. The chain uses TRBV5-8 and TRBJ2-7; 11 bases map to TRBD2. The junction had 7 bases not matched to a gene; V was cut back by 3 bases and J by 2 bases. The CDR3 covers 16 residues. From germline, CDR1 is SGHTS and CDR2 YDEGEE.

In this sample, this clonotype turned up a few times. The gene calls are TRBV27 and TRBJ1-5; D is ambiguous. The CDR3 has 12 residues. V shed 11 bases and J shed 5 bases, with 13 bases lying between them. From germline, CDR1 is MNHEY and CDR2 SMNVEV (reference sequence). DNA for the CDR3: TGTGCCGCCACACCGTTTTATCAGCCCCAGCATTTT. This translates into CAATPFYQPQHF.

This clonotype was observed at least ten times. CDR3 in amino acids: CASSLTVTTDTQYF. Written as DNA, the CDR3 is TGTGCCAGCAGCTTAACTGTAACCACAGATACGCAGTATTTT. V is TRBV7-3 and J is TRBJ2-3, with D uncertain. Germline lookup yields CDR1 SGHTA and CDR2 FQGTGA. This CDR3 has 14 amino acids. V was pared by 0 bases and J by 2 bases, with 6 bases between.